The T cell receptor beta chain under discussion was sequenced for a study of blood T cell repertoires in COVID-19. Study-level background: PBMCs, B-cell-depleted T cells, or T cells were the source of the cDNA or gDNA that made up the material.

Recruits, aged roughly 18 to 90 years, lived in around 24 US areas. Original handling: By means of reference gene primer amplification, nucleated cell counts were estimated. Clones were sequenced by immunoSEQ multiplex PCR, and TCRdb holds only the in-frame ones, with some missing. D and trimming come from the DNA, and the V and J calls and clone size come from that table. The sample holds about 300,000 clones, 85% seen once. The CDR3 covers 17 residues. V was clipped by 1 base and J by 3 bases; unmatched bases: 6. Germline V gene sequence: CDR1 MGHRA, CDR2 YSYEKL. Sequences were obtained from PBMCs or T cells enriched from blood (not recorded which). The clonotype was recovered from a woman aged 25 to 39 who had been exposed to COVID-19. The J gene is TRBJ2-7, the V gene TRBV4-1, with 13 bases matching TRBD2. This CDR3 is CASSQVPGTSGVYEQYF. Here the CDR3 DNA reads TGCGCCAGCAGCCAAGTTCCCGGGACTAGCGGGGTCTACGAGCAGTACTTC.